This entry lists 25 T cell receptor beta chains sequenced from one sample in a study of OX40 agonist ivuxolimab in advanced cancers. Repertoires were generated with immunoSEQ multiplex PCR, while TCRdb's copy carries only in-frame clones and drops some. The profile shows 80,000 or so clones, about 88% of them singletons. Sequenced here: CD4+ or CD8+ T cells sorted from blood, sampled in a trial of the OX40 agonist ivuxolimab. The receptors derive from an adult with an advanced solid tumor such as melanoma, head and neck, liver or kidney cancer.

This chain joins TRBV28 and TRBJ1-5; 10 positions agree with TRBD1. The CDR3 consists of 19 residues. V lost 6 bases to trimming and J lost 0 bases; unmatched junction nucleotides: 14. Looked up from germline, CDR1 is MDHEN and CDR2 is SYDVKM. The CDR3 nucleotides read TGTGCCAGCAGCCCCCCTGGCGGGACAGGGGACATTAGCAATCAGCCCCAGCATTTT. This codes for CASSPPGGTGDISNQPQHF.

The chain's CDR3 is CARSGRESDGYTF. The CDR3 nucleotides are TGTGCCAGAAGCGGTAGAGAAAGCGATGGCTACACCTTC. The chain is built from TRBV5-3 and TRBJ1-2; the D is unclear. TRBV5-3 is filed as an ORF, its function uncertain. The CDR3 runs to 13 residues. Deletions cut 4 bases from V and 6 bases from J, with 13 bases between.

The CDR3 region has the DNA TGTGCCAGCAGCTTAAAGGCAGGGGGCGAGGCTTTCTTT. This sequence encodes CASSLKAGGEAFF. V is TRBV7-3 and J is TRBJ1-1; the match to TRBD1 covers 8 bases. V lost 1 base and J lost 11; bases outside the gene matches: 6. The CDR3 is made up of 13 amino acids. Germline assignment: CDR1 SGHTA and CDR2 FQGTGA.

Details on this clone: This sequence may be a read error, since a much larger clone differs from it by one base. The chain couples TRBV4-1 to TRBJ2-4; D unclear. The CDR3 is made up of 15 amino acids. Germline values: CDR1 MGHRA, CDR2 YSYEKL. CDR3 residues: CANSQVVESRNIQYF. CDR3 sequence (DNA): TGCGCCAACAGCCAAGTCGTGGAGTCGAGGAACATTCAGTACTTC.

V gene TRBV11-2 combines with J gene TRBJ2-7, with D unclear. Germline CDR1 reads SGHAT; CDR2 reads FQNNGV. There are 12 residues in the CDR3. Trimming pared 2 bases from V and 5 bases from J, leaving 7 bases between. DNA for the CDR3: TGTGCCAGCAGCTTACTACGCCACGAGCAGTACTTC. The encoded protein is CASSLLRHEQYF.

The chain employs TRBV7-8 and TRBJ1-5, with D possibly being TRBD1 (6 bases). V shed 4 bases and J shed 10 bases, with 17 bases lying between them. The CDR3 extends over 14 amino acids. CDR1 SGHVS and CDR2 FQNEAQ come from the germline V gene. CDR3 in DNA: TGTGCCAGCAGCTCCGGGACAATCCCGGCCCCCCAGCATTTT. This gives the protein CASSSGTIPAPQHF.

This clone was recorded only once. This chain uses TRBV19 with TRBJ2-7; possible D gene TRBD1, 6 bases. CDR1 is LNHDA, CDR2 SQIVND, per germline (reference sequence). The ends were cut back, 3 bases at V and 6 bases at J, with 15 bases in the middle. The CDR3 length is 14 residues. The CDR3 protein is CASSIFGDNGEQYF. In DNA form, the CDR3 reads TGTGCCAGTAGTATTTTCGGGGACAACGGCGAGCAGTACTTC.

V gene TRBV11-2 combines with J gene TRBJ2-3; a weak D match, TRBD2 (5 bases). Germline V CDR1 and CDR2: SGHAT, FQNNGV. The CDR3 is 14 amino acids. V was cut by 5 bases and J by 2 bases, with 11 bases left in between. The CDR3 loop is CASSPTRTTDTQYF. CDR3 sequence (DNA): TGTGCCAGCAGCCCTACTAGAACCACAGATACGCAGTATTTT.

The V and J genes are TRBV7-3 and TRBJ2-3; D is unclear. Trimming left V 4 bases short and J 4 bases short, with 9 bases between. The germline CDR1 and CDR2 sequences are SGHTA and FQGTGA. This CDR3 is 13 amino acids long. CDR3 amino acids: CASSSQPADTQYF. CDR3 DNA: TGTGCCAGCAGCTCGCAACCGGCAGATACGCAGTATTTT. Supplemented by reference TRBV7-3 and TRBJ2-3, the full variable domain reads GAGVSQTPSNKVTEKGKYVELRCDPISGHTALYWYRQSLGQGPEFLIYFQGTGAADDSGLPNDRFFAVRPEGSVSTLKIQRTERGDSAVYLCASSSQPADTQYFGPGTRLTVL.

In nucleotides, the CDR3 is TGTGCCAGCAGCTTCGGGTTACCTTCTAGCAATCAGCCCCAGCATTTT. Translating gives CASSFGLPSSNQPQHF. This rearrangement joins TRBV7-9 to TRBJ1-5, with D unclear. V was pared by 3 bases and J by 0 bases, with 12 bases between. The CDR3 runs 16 residues. CDR1 SEHNR and CDR2 FQNEAQ come from the germline V gene (reference sequence).

The chain is built from TRBV19 and TRBJ1-2; maybe TRBD1 (6 bases). V was shortened by 6 bases and J by 3 bases, with 11 bases between the two germline ends. Germline CDR1 and CDR2: LNHDA and SQIVND (reference sequence). The length of the CDR3 is 13 residues. CDR3 sequence: CASRRDIYYGYTF. The CDR3 DNA reads as TGTGCCAGTAGACGGGACATTTACTATGGCTACACCTTC.

The chain joins TRBV5-4 to TRBJ1-2, with a weak D call TRBD1 (6 bases). CDR1 and CDR2 from the germline V gene are SGHNT and YYREEE (reference sequence). V lost 4 bases and J 0 bases, leaving 10 bases between the germline ends. The CDR3 runs to 14 residues. The CDR3 nucleotides read TGTGCCAGCAGCCCGGACAGAGCTAACTATGGCTACACCTTC. It is translated as CASSPDRANYGYTF.

CDR3 nucleotides: TGTGCCAGTAGTATGGTTGCGGGAGGCGGCACAGATACGCAGTATTTT. Translation: CASSMVAGGGTDTQYF. The chain is built from TRBV19 and TRBJ2-3; 8 positions match TRBD2. This CDR3 is built from 16 residues. The trim removed 3 bases at V and 1 base at J, leaving 6 bases unmatched. Germline V gives CDR1 LNHDA, CDR2 SQIVND (reference sequence).

The rearrangement uses TRBV6-1 and TRBJ2-6, with 8 bases that match TRBD1. Germline CDR1 MNHNS, CDR2 SASEGT. The V gene end was trimmed by 11 bases and the J gene end by 0 bases; junction bases not matched to a gene: 6. The CDR3 is 15 amino acids. CDR3 sequence reads: CAGWDRHSGANVLTF. DNA of the CDR3: TGTGCCGGTTGGGACAGGCACTCTGGGGCCAACGTCCTGACTTTC.

The chain links TRBV7-2 to TRBJ1-1; 10 positions agree with TRBD1. The trim removed 3 bases at V and 5 bases at J, leaving 3 bases unmatched. The CDR3 runs to 14 residues. The germline gives CDR1 SGHTA, CDR2 FQGNSA. CDR3 region: CASSFGQGVTEAFF. For the CDR3, the DNA is TGTGCCAGCAGCTTCGGACAGGGGGTGACTGAAGCTTTCTTT.

This chain connects TRBV30 to TRBJ1-6; 7 bases align to TRBD1. Germline V gives CDR1 GTSNPN, CDR2 SVGIG (reference sequence). The CDR3 length is 17 residues. J gave up 5 bases and V 6 bases, and 16 bases lay outside the gene matches. The CDR3 DNA sequence: TGTGCCTGTGTCCCGGGACAGTGGGGGTCCCATAATTCACCCCTCCACTTT. As protein: CACVPGQWGSHNSPLHF. The full variable domain, with the rest looked up from reference TRBV30 and TRBJ1-6, is SQTIHQWPATLVQPVGSPLSLECTVEGTSNPNLYWYRQAAGRGLQLLFYSVGIGQISSEVPQNLSASRPQDRQFILSSKKLLLSDSGFYLCACVPGQWGSHNSPLHFGNGTRLTVT.

The V and J genes are TRBV18 and TRBJ1-4; D may be TRBD1 (6 bases). The germline CDR1 and CDR2 sequences are KGHSH and LQKENI. The length of the CDR3 is 15 residues. V lost 3 bases to trimming and J lost 3 bases, with 11 bases between them. DNA of the CDR3: TGTGCCAGCTCACCTACAGGGACGGCTAATGAAAAACTGTTTTTT. This sequence encodes CASSPTGTANEKLFF.

Only a few counts were recorded for this clone. The chain carries TRBV7-3 and TRBJ1-1, with D maybe TRBD1 (6 bases). The germline CDR1 and CDR2 sequences are SGHTA and FQGTGA. V was pared by 3 bases and J by 4 bases, with 9 bases between. The length of the CDR3 is 13 residues. DNA for the CDR3: TGTGCCAGCAGCTTCAGGGGCCTCACTGAAGCTTTCTTT. It encodes CASSFRGLTEAFF.

This chain joins TRBV14 and TRBJ2-1; D not resolved. Germline loops: CDR1 SGHDN, CDR2 FVKESK. The CDR3 contains 15 residues. V dropped 3 bases and J dropped 3 bases, with 12 bases sitting between them. The CDR3 protein is CASSQYMLGYNEQFF. Written as DNA, the CDR3 is TGTGCCAGCAGCCAGTATATGCTGGGCTACAATGAGCAGTTCTTC.

V gene TRBV9 combines with J gene TRBJ2-7, with 10 bases matching TRBD2. The CDR3 contains 15 residues. CDR1 is SGDLS and CDR2 is YYNGEE in the germline V gene. The ends lost 0 bases at V and 5 bases at J; junction bases unmatched: 5. The CDR3 loop reads CASSVGSSGGNEQYF. CDR3 sequence (DNA): TGTGCCAGCAGCGTAGGATCTAGCGGGGGCAACGAGCAGTACTTC.

The chain is built from TRBV4-3 and TRBJ2-2, with D unclear. The CDR3 extends over 15 amino acids. Trimming stripped 0 bases from V and 8 bases from J, with 13 bases between. Germline-derived CDR1 and CDR2 are LGHNA and YSLEER. In DNA, the CDR3 is TGCGCCAGCAGCCAAGATGGAAGTGTAGTGGGGGAGCTGTTTTTT. Protein product: CASSQDGSVVGELFF.

The V and J genes are TRBV19 and TRBJ2-2, with D perhaps given as TRBD1 or TRBD2 (6 bases each). The CDR3 totals 17 residues. CDR1 is LNHDA and CDR2 is SQIVND in the germline V gene (reference sequence). V was pared by 4 bases and J by 0 bases, with 15 bases between. This CDR3 is CASSKGQGEANTGELFF. CDR3 bases: TGTGCCAGTAGTAAGGGACAAGGGGAGGCGAACACCGGGGAGCTGTTTTTT.

V gene TRBV5-1 combines with J gene TRBJ2-1; TRBD2 agrees at 7 bases. J was trimmed by 10 bases and V by 4 bases; bases with no gene match: 8. The CDR3 has 13 amino acids. Per the germline V gene, CDR1 is SGHRS and CDR2 is YFSETQ. The CDR3 is CASSLERDGEQFF. The CDR3 region has the DNA TGCGCCAGCAGCCTAGAGCGGGATGGGGAGCAGTTCTTC.

The chain is built from TRBV5-1 and TRBJ2-3, with TRBD1 identical over 8 bases. Germline V gene sequence: CDR1 SGHRS, CDR2 YFSETQ. This CDR3 is 15 amino acids long. Unmatched junction bases numbered 9, after V lost 4 bases and J lost 5 bases. The CDR3 sequence is CASSLGQGRGDTQYF. The CDR3 DNA reads as TGCGCCAGCAGCCTAGGACAGGGACGAGGAGATACGCAGTATTTT. Using reference TRBV5-1 and TRBJ2-3 for the parts outside the CDR3, the full variable domain is KAGVTQTPRYLIKTRGQQVTLSCSPISGHRSVSWYQQTPGQGLQFLFEYFSETQRNKGNFPGRFSGRQFSNSRSEMNVSTLELGDSALYLCASSLGQGRGDTQYFGPGTRLTVL.

The V and J genes are TRBV6-5 and TRBJ2-7; D might be TRBD2 (7 bases). The CDR3 totals 15 residues. V lost 6 bases, J lost 6 bases, and 21 bases lay in between. The germline CDR1 and CDR2 sequences are MNHEY and SVGAGI. The DNA of the CDR3 is TGTGCCAGCAGAAGCGGACTAGGGGGTTTTCTCGAGCAGTACTTC. It encodes CASRSGLGGFLEQYF.